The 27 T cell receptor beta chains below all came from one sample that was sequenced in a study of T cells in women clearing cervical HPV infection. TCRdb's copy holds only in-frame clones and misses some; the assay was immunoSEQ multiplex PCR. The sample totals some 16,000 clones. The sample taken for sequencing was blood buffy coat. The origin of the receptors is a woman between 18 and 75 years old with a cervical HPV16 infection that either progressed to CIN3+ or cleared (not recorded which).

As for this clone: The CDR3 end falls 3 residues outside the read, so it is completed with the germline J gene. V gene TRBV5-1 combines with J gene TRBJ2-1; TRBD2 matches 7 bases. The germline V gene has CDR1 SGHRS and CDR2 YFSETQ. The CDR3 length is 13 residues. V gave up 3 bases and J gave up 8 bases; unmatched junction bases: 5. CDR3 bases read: TGCGCCAGCAGCTCACTAGCGTCCGATGAG. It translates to CASSSLASDE. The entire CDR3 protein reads CASSSLASDEQFF.

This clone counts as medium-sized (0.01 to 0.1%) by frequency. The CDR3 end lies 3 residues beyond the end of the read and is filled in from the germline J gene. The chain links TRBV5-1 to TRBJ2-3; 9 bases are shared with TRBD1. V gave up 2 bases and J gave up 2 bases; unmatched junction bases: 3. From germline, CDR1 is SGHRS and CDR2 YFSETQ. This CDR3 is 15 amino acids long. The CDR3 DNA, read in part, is TGCGCCAGCAGCTTACAGGGGGCTCACACAGATACG. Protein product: CASSLQGAHTDT. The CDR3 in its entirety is CASSLQGAHTDTQYF.

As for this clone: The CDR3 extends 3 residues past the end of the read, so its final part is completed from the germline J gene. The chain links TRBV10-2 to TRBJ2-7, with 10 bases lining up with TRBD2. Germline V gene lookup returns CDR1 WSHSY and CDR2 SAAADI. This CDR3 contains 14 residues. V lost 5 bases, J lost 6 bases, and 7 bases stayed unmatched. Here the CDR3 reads CASSPSGSDREQYF. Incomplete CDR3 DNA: TGCGCCAGCAGTCCTAGCGGGAGCGACCGCGAG.

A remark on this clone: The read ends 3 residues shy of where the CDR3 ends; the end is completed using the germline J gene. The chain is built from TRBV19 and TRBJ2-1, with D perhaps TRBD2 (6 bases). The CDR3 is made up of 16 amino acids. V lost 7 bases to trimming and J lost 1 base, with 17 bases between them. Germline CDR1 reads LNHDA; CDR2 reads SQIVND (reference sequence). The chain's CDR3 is CASTHPFGGSYNEQFF. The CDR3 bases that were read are TGTGCCAGTACCCACCCCTTCGGGGGATCCTACAATGAG. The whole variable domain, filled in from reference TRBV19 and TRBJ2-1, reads DGGITQSPKYLFRKEGQNVTLSCEQNLNHDAMYWYRQDPGQGLRLIYYSQIVNDFQKGDIAEGYSVSREKKESFPLTVTSAQKNPTAFYLCASTHPFGGSYNEQFFGPGTRLTVL.

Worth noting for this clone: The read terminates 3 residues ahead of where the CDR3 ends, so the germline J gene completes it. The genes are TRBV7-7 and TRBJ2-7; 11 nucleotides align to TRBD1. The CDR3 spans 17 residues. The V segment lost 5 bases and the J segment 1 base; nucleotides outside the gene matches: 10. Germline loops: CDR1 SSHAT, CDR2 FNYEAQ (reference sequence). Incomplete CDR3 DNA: TGTGCCAGCAGCCCCGCCTTGGGACAGGGGGGATCCTACGAG. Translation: CASSPALGQGGSYE. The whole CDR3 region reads CASSPALGQGGSYEQYF.

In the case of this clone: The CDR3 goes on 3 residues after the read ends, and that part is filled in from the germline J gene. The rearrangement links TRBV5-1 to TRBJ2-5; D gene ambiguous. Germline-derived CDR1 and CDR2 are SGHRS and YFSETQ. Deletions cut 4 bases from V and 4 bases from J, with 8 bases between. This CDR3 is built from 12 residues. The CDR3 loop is CASSGQLETQYF. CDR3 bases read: TGCGCCAGCAGCGGGCAGCTAGAGACC.

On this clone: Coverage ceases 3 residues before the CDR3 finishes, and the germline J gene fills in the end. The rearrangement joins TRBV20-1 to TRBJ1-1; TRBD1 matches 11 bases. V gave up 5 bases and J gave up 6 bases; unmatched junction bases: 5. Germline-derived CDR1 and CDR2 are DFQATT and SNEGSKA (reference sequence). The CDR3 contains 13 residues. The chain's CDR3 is CSAGQGAAPEAFF. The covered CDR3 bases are TGCAGTGCTGGACAGGGGGCGGCGCCTGAA.

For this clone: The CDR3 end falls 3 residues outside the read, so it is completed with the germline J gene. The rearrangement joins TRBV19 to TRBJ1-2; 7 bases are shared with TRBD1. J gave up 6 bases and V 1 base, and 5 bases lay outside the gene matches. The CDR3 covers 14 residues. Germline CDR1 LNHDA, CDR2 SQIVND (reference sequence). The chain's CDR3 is CASSIVNRGDGYTF. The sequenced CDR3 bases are TGTGCCAGTAGTATAGTGAACAGGGGAGATGGC. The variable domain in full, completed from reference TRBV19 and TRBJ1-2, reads DGGITQSPKYLFRKEGQNVTLSCEQNLNHDAMYWYRQDPGQGLRLIYYSQIVNDFQKGDIAEGYSVSREKKESFPLTVTSAQKNPTAFYLCASSIVNRGDGYTFGSGTRLTVV.

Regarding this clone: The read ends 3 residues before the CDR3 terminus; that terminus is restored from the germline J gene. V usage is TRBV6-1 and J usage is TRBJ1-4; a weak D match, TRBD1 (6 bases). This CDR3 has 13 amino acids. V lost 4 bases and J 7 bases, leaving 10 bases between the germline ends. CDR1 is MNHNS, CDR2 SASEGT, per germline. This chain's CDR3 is CASSGIRGEKLFF. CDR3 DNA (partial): TGTGCCAGCAGTGGGATCAGGGGTGAAAAA.

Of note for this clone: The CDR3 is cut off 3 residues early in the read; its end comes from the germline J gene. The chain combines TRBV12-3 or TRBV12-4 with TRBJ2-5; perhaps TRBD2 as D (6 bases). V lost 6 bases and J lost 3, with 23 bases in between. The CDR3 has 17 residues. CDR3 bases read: TGTGCCAGCAGCCTGACCGGGACTCGAATGTATGAAGAGACC. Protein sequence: CASSLTGTRMYEET. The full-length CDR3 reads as CASSLTGTRMYEETQYF.

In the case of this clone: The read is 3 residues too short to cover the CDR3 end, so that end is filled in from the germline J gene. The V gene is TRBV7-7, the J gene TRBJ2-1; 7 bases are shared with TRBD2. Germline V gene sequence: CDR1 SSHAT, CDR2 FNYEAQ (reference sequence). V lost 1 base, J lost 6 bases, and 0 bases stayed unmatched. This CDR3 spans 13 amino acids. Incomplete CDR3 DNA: TGTGCCAGCAGCTTAGGGGGGGGCAATGAG. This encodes CASSLGGGNE. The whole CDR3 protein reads CASSLGGGNEQFF.

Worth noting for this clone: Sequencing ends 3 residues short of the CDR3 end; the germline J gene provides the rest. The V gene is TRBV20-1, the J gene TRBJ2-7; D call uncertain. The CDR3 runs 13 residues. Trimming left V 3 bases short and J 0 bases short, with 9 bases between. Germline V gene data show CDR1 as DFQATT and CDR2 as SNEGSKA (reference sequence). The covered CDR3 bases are TGCAGTGCTAGTAGCCCAAGCTCCTACGAG. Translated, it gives CSASSPSSYE. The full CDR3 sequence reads CSASSPSSYEQYF.

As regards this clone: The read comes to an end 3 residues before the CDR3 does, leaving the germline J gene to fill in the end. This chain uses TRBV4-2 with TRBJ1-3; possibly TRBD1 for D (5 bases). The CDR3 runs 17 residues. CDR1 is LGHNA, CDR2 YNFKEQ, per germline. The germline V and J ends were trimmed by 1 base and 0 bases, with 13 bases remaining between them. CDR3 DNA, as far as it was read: TGTGCCAGCAGCCAAGCGTTGGGGCCGACCTCTGGAAACACC. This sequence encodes CASSQALGPTSGNT. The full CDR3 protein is CASSQALGPTSGNTIYF.

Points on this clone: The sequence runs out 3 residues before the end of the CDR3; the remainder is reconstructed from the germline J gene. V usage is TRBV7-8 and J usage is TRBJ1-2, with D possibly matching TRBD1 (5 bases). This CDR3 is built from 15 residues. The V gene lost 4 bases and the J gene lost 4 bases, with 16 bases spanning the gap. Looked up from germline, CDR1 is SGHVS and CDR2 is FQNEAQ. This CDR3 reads CASSSGLLRAYGYTF. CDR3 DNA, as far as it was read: TGTGCCAGCAGCTCGGGACTCCTGAGGGCCTATGGC.

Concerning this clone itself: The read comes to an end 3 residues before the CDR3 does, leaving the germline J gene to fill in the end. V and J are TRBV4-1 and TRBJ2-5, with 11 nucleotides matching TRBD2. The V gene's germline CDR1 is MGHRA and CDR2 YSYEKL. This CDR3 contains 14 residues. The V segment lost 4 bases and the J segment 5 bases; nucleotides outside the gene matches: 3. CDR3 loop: CASSLVAGGETQYF. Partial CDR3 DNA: TGCGCCAGCAGCCTAGTAGCGGGGGGGGAGACC.

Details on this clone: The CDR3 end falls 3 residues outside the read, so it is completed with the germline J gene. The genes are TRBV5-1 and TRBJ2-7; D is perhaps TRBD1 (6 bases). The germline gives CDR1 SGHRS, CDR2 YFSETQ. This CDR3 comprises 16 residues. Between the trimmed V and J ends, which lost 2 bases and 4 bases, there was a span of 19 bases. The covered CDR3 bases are TGCGCCAGCAGCTTTGGTAGGGGGAAAGACTATTACGAG. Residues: CASSFGRGKDYYE. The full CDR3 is CASSFGRGKDYYEQYF.

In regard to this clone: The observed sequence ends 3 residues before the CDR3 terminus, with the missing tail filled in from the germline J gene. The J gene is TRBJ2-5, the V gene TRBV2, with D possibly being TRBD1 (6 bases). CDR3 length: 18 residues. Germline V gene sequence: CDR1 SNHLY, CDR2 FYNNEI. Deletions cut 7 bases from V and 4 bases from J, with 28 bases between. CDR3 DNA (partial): TGTGCCAGCAATAAACTCTTGGACGGGACAAGGTTGGGAGAGACC. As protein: CASNKLLDGTRLGET. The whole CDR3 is CASNKLLDGTRLGETQYF. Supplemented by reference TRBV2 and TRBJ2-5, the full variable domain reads EPEVTQTPSHQVTQMGQEVILRCVPISNHLYFYWYRQILGQKVEFLVSFYNNEISEKSEIFDDQFSVERPDGSNFTLKIRSTKLEDSAMYFCASNKLLDGTRLGETQYFGPGTRLLVL.

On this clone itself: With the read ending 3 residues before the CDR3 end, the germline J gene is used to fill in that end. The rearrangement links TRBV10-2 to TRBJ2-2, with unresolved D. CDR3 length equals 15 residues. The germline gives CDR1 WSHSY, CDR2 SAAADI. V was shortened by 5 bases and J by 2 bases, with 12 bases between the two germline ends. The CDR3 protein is CASSRSSRNTGELFF. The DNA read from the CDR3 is TGCGCCAGCAGTCGCTCTTCCAGAAACACCGGGGAG.

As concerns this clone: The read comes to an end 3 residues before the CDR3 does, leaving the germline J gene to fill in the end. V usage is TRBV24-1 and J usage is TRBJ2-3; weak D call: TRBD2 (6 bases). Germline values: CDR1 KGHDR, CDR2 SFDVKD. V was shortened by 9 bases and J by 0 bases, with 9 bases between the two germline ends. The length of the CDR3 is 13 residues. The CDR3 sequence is CATRDSSTDTQYF. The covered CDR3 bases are TGTGCCACCCGGGACTCTAGCACAGATACG.

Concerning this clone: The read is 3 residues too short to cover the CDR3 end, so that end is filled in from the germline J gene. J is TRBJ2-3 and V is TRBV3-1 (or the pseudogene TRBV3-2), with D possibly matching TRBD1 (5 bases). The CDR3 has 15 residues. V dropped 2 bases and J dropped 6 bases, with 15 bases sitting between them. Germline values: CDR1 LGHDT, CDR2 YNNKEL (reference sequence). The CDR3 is CASSQPRRGGDTQYF. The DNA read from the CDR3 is TGTGCCAGCAGCCAACCTAGAAGGGGTGGGGATACG.

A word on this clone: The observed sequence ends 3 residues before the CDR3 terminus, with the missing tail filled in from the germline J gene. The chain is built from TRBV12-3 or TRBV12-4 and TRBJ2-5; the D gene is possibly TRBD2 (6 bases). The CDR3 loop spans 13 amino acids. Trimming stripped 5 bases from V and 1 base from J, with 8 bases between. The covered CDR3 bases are TGTGCCAGCAGTAGGGACTTCCAAGAGACC. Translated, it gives CASSRDFQET. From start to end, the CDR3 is CASSRDFQETQYF.

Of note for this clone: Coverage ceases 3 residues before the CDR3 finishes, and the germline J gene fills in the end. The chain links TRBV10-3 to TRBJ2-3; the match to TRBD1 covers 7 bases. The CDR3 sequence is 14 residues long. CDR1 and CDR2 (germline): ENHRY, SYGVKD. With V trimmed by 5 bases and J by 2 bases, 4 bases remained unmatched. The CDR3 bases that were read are TGTGCCATCAGTATAGGACAGGACACAGATACG. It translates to CAISIGQDTDT. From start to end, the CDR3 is CAISIGQDTDTQYF.

The CDR3 protein is CASSIDRERREQYF. The CDR3 DNA, read in part, is TGTGCCAGTAGTATAGACAGGGAGAGGCGCGAG. The gene calls are TRBV19 and TRBJ2-7; the D call may be TRBD1 or TRBD2 (5 bases each). The read ends 3 residues early relative to the CDR3; the germline J gene fills the gap. The CDR3 runs to 14 residues. Germline V gives CDR1 LNHDA, CDR2 SQIVND (reference sequence). The ends were cut back, 0 bases at V and 6 bases at J, with 12 bases in the middle.

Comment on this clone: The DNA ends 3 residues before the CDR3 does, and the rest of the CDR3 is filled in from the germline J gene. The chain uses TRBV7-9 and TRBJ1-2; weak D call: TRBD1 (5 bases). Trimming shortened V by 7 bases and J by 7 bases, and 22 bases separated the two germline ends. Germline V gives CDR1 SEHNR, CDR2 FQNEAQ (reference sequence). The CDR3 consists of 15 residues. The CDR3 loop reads CASNGGGRGGSGYTF. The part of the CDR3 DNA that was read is TGTGCCAGCAACGGGGGGGGTCGTGGAGGAAGTGGC.

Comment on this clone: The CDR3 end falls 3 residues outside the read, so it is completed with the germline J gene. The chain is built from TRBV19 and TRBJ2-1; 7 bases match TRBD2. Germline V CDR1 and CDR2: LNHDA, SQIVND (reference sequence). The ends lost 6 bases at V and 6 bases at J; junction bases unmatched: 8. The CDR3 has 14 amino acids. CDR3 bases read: TGTGCCAGTAGGGGACTATTTTCCGTCAATGAG. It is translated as CASRGLFSVNE. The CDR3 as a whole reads CASRGLFSVNEQFF.

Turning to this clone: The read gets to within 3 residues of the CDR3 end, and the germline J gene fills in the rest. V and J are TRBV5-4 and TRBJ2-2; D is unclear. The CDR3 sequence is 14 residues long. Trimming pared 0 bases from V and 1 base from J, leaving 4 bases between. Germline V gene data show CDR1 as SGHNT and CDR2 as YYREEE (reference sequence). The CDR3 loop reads CASSLARNTGELFF. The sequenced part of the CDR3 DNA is TGTGCCAGCAGCTTGGCTCGGAACACCGGGGAG.

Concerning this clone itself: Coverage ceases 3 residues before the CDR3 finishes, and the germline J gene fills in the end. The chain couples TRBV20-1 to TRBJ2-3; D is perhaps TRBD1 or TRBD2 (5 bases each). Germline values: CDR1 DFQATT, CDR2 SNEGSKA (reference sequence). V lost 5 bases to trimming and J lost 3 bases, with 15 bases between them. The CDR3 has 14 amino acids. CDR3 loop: CSAPEGLGTDTQYF. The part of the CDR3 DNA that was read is TGCAGTGCTCCTGAGGGGCTGGGAACAGATACG.